This is a list of T cell receptor beta chains from one sample in a study of T cells after yellow fever vaccination. A single record per CDR3 protein comes from TCRdb applying MiXCR to the 5' RACE reads. The table has about 340,000 distinct CDR3 sequences, roughly 4.3% seen once. Specimen: PBMCs, collected 5 days after the yellow fever booster vaccination. The receptors originated from a man between 18 and 29 years old who received the YFV17D yellow fever vaccine. Both conserved end residues are part of each CDR3. A D gene is named only where the DNA matches it firmly. The listing skips clone size in some rows; elsewhere it reads once, few, many or a size class.

v_call: TRBV29-1; d_call: .; clone_size: many; j_call: TRBJ1-1; cdr3_aa: CSVSEGVGTEAFF; cdr3_nt: TGCAGCGTTTCTGAGGGGGTGGGCACTGAAGCTTTCTTT
v_call: TRBV3-1; d_call: .; clone_size: .; j_call: TRBJ2-4; cdr3_aa: CASAGAGDIQYF; cdr3_nt: TGTGCCAGCGCAGGAGCCGGGGACATTCAGTACTTC
v_call: TRBV20-1; d_call: .; clone_size: few; j_call: TRBJ2-5; cdr3_aa: CSARASRGQETQYF; cdr3_nt: TGCAGTGCTAGAGCCTCGCGGGGCCAAGAGACCCAGTACTTC
v_call: TRBV5-6; d_call: .; clone_size: many; j_call: TRBJ1-5; cdr3_aa: CASSRASLLYQPQHF; cdr3_nt: TGTGCCAGCAGCCGGGCCAGCTTACTTTATCAGCCCCAGCATTTT
v_call: TRBV20-1; d_call: .; clone_size: many; j_call: TRBJ2-2; cdr3_aa: CSAVKGVNTGELFF; cdr3_nt: TGCAGTGCTGTCAAGGGGGTTAACACCGGGGAGCTGTTTTTT
v_call: TRBV10-3; d_call: .; clone_size: few; j_call: TRBJ1-1; cdr3_aa: CASTGPLNTEAFF; cdr3_nt: TGTGCCAGTACAGGGCCTCTGAACACTGAAGCTTTCTTT
v_call: TRBV7-8; d_call: .; clone_size: many; j_call: TRBJ1-2; cdr3_aa: CASSRGDGAGYTF; cdr3_nt: TGTGCCAGCAGCCGGGGGGACGGCGCAGGCTACACCTTC
v_call: TRBV4-2; d_call: .; clone_size: few; j_call: TRBJ2-3; cdr3_aa: CASSGEGSRGGTDTQYF; cdr3_nt: TGTGCCAGCAGCGGGGAGGGGTCCAGGGGCGGCACAGATACGCAGTATTTT
v_call: TRBV5-1; d_call: .; clone_size: few; j_call: TRBJ2-5; cdr3_aa: CASSFGGGAEETQYF; cdr3_nt: TGCGCCAGCAGCTTCGGAGGGGGCGCCGAAGAGACCCAGTACTTC
v_call: TRBV12-3/TRBV12-4; d_call: TRBD2; clone_size: .; j_call: TRBJ2-1; cdr3_aa: CASSESLGGGEQFF; cdr3_nt: TGTGCCAGCAGTGAATCCCTGGGGGGGGGGGAGCAGTTCTTC
v_call: TRBV12-3/TRBV12-4; d_call: .; clone_size: .; j_call: TRBJ1-1; cdr3_aa: CASDLGGNTEAFF; cdr3_nt: TGTGCCAGCGATCTGGGGGGGAACACTGAAGCTTTCTTT
v_call: TRBV20-1; d_call: .; clone_size: many; j_call: TRBJ1-3; cdr3_aa: CSARDPISGNTIYF; cdr3_nt: TGCAGTGCTAGAGATCCCATCTCTGGAAACACCATATATTTT
v_call: TRBV29-1; d_call: .; clone_size: few; j_call: TRBJ2-3; cdr3_aa: CSVALSLHIGTDTQYF; cdr3_nt: TGCAGCGTTGCGCTATCTCTACATATAGGCACAGATACGCAGTATTTT
v_call: TRBV20-1; d_call: .; clone_size: .; j_call: TRBJ1-1; cdr3_aa: CSARDGATEAFF; cdr3_nt: TGCAGTGCTAGAGACGGAGCGACTGAAGCTTTCTTT
v_call: TRBV12-3/TRBV12-4; d_call: .; clone_size: .; j_call: TRBJ1-5; cdr3_aa: CASSLERGMGNQPQHF; cdr3_nt: TGTGCCAGCAGTCTAGAGCGGGGCATGGGCAATCAGCCCCAGCATTTT
v_call: TRBV20-1; d_call: .; clone_size: .; j_call: TRBJ2-5; cdr3_aa: CSARTSPSVGTQYF; cdr3_nt: TGCAGTGCTAGAACGTCCCCGAGCGTAGGGACCCAGTACTTC
v_call: TRBV5-1; d_call: .; clone_size: few; j_call: TRBJ2-3; cdr3_aa: CASRGGGSSTDTQYF; cdr3_nt: TGCGCCAGCAGAGGGGGGGGTTCTAGCACAGATACGCAGTATTTT
v_call: TRBV29-1; d_call: TRBD1; clone_size: few; j_call: TRBJ1-3; cdr3_aa: CSAYRGSGNTIYF; cdr3_nt: TGCAGCGCCTACAGGGGATCCGGAAACACCATATATTTT
v_call: TRBV5-4; d_call: TRBD1; clone_size: few; j_call: TRBJ2-4; cdr3_aa: CASTSRGTENIQYF; cdr3_nt: TGTGCCAGCACCTCTCGAGGGACAGAGAACATTCAGTACTTC
v_call: TRBV11-2; d_call: .; clone_size: many; j_call: TRBJ2-3; cdr3_aa: CASLVADTQYF; cdr3_nt: TGTGCCAGCCTGGTGGCAGATACGCAGTATTTT
v_call: TRBV11-2; d_call: .; clone_size: many; j_call: TRBJ2-5; cdr3_aa: CAAKKTGNSQETQYF; cdr3_nt: TGTGCCGCCAAGAAAACAGGAAACTCCCAAGAGACCCAGTACTTC
v_call: TRBV7-2; d_call: .; clone_size: few; j_call: TRBJ1-2; cdr3_aa: CASSRPGPGFGYTF; cdr3_nt: TGTGCCAGCAGCCGGCCGGGCCCCGGTTTCGGCTACACCTTC
v_call: TRBV5-1; d_call: .; clone_size: many; j_call: TRBJ2-7; cdr3_aa: CASSFSGHEQYF; cdr3_nt: TGCGCCAGCAGCTTCTCTGGGCACGAGCAGTACTTC
v_call: TRBV28; d_call: .; clone_size: .; j_call: TRBJ2-5; cdr3_aa: CASSEGVTVQYF; cdr3_nt: TGTGCCAGCAGCGAGGGAGTTACGGTTCAGTACTTC
v_call: TRBV4-1; d_call: TRBD2; clone_size: .; j_call: TRBJ2-2; cdr3_aa: CASSHMGLAGAPVGELFF; cdr3_nt: TGCGCCAGCAGCCACATGGGACTAGCGGGGGCGCCGGTCGGGGAGCTGTTTTTT
v_call: TRBV14; d_call: .; clone_size: few; j_call: TRBJ2-7; cdr3_aa: CASSQAWGSSYEQYF; cdr3_nt: TGTGCCAGCAGCCAAGCGTGGGGAAGCTCCTACGAGCAGTACTTC
v_call: TRBV7-2; d_call: TRBD2; clone_size: .; j_call: TRBJ2-2; cdr3_aa: CATSLVRGGAGELFF; cdr3_nt: TGTGCCACGAGCTTAGTGCGCGGGGGGGCCGGGGAGCTGTTTTTT
v_call: TRBV20-1; d_call: .; clone_size: many; j_call: TRBJ1-2; cdr3_aa: CSARFGGVDGYTF; cdr3_nt: TGCAGTGCTAGATTCGGAGGGGTGGATGGCTACACCTTC
v_call: TRBV9; d_call: .; clone_size: .; j_call: TRBJ1-4; cdr3_aa: CASSSRGSEEKLFF; cdr3_nt: TGTGCCAGCAGCTCGAGGGGGTCTGAGGAAAAACTGTTTTTT
v_call: TRBV14; d_call: .; clone_size: .; j_call: TRBJ2-1; cdr3_aa: CASSQDTGEAGNEQFF; cdr3_nt: TGTGCCAGCAGCCAAGACACAGGGGAGGCAGGTAATGAGCAGTTCTTC
v_call: TRBV7-2; d_call: .; clone_size: many; j_call: TRBJ2-7; cdr3_aa: CASSLGRSSYEQYF; cdr3_nt: TGCGCCAGCAGCTTAGGACGGTCAAGCTACGAGCAGTACTTC
v_call: TRBV20-1; d_call: .; clone_size: .; j_call: TRBJ1-2; cdr3_aa: CSARGVTTGGYTF; cdr3_nt: TGCAGTGCTAGAGGGGTAACAACGGGGGGCTACACCTTC
v_call: TRBV12-3/TRBV12-4; d_call: TRBD2; clone_size: many; j_call: TRBJ2-3; cdr3_aa: CASRRETDTQYF; cdr3_nt: TGTGCTTCACGGCGGGAGACAGATACGCAGTATTTT
v_call: TRBV6-5; d_call: .; clone_size: many; j_call: TRBJ1-3; cdr3_aa: CASSTGDGGSGNTIYF; cdr3_nt: TGTGCCAGCAGTACCGGAGACGGGGGCTCTGGAAACACCATATATTTT
v_call: TRBV5-4; d_call: TRBD2; clone_size: .; j_call: TRBJ2-4; cdr3_aa: CASSLVGGGGDIQYF; cdr3_nt: TGTGCCAGCAGCTTGGTTGGCGGGGGAGGAGACATTCAGTACTTC
v_call: TRBV12-3/TRBV12-4; d_call: .; clone_size: many; j_call: TRBJ2-7; cdr3_aa: CASSLSPRGHYEQYF; cdr3_nt: TGTGCCAGCAGTTTAAGCCCCCGGGGCCACTACGAGCAGTACTTC
v_call: TRBV12-3/TRBV12-4; d_call: .; clone_size: few; j_call: TRBJ2-7; cdr3_aa: CASSPPSGIGEQYF; cdr3_nt: TGTGCCAGCAGTCCCCCGTCGGGGATAGGAGAGCAGTACTTC
v_call: TRBV4-3; d_call: .; clone_size: few; j_call: TRBJ1-2; cdr3_aa: CASSQVRGDYGYTF; cdr3_nt: TGCGCCAGCAGCCAAGTGCGGGGAGACTATGGCTACACCTTC
v_call: TRBV5-6; d_call: TRBD1; clone_size: few; j_call: TRBJ1-6; cdr3_aa: CASSWDRFPNSPLHF; cdr3_nt: TGTGCCAGCAGCTGGGACAGGTTCCCGAATTCACCCCTCCACTTT
v_call: TRBV28; d_call: TRBD1; clone_size: many; j_call: TRBJ1-1; cdr3_aa: CASSGGTGGREAFF; cdr3_nt: TGTGCCAGCAGTGGCGGGACAGGGGGTAGGGAAGCTTTCTTT
v_call: TRBV10-2; d_call: TRBD2; clone_size: few; j_call: TRBJ2-3; cdr3_aa: CASGVLAGTDTQYF; cdr3_nt: TGCGCCAGCGGTGTACTAGCGGGCACAGATACGCAGTATTTT
v_call: TRBV13; d_call: .; clone_size: few; j_call: TRBJ1-1; cdr3_aa: CASSSRTSEAFF; cdr3_nt: TGTGCCAGCAGCTCAAGGACCTCTGAAGCTTTCTTT
v_call: TRBV7-9; d_call: .; clone_size: few; j_call: TRBJ2-2; cdr3_aa: CASSIDNTGELFF; cdr3_nt: TGTGCCAGCAGCATCGACAACACCGGGGAGCTGTTTTTT
v_call: TRBV7-7; d_call: .; clone_size: many; j_call: TRBJ1-1; cdr3_aa: CASSLSLNTEAFF; cdr3_nt: TGTGCCAGCAGCTTAAGCCTGAACACTGAAGCTTTCTTT
v_call: TRBV6-5; d_call: .; clone_size: .; j_call: TRBJ2-5; cdr3_aa: CASGGTGIGSETQYF; cdr3_nt: TGTGCCAGCGGAGGAACGGGTATAGGGTCGGAGACCCAGTACTTC
v_call: TRBV18; d_call: .; clone_size: few; j_call: TRBJ2-3; cdr3_aa: CASSPEDRYTQYF; cdr3_nt: TGTGCCAGCTCACCCGAAGACCGATATACGCAGTATTTT
v_call: TRBV7-2; d_call: .; clone_size: .; j_call: TRBJ2-3; cdr3_aa: CASSLVPGDGTDTQYF; cdr3_nt: TGTGCCAGCAGCTTAGTACCCGGGGACGGCACAGATACGCAGTATTTT
v_call: TRBV4-2; d_call: TRBD2; clone_size: many; j_call: TRBJ2-5; cdr3_aa: CASSPWELAGAWGETQYF; cdr3_nt: TGTGCCAGCAGCCCATGGGAACTAGCGGGGGCCTGGGGGGAGACCCAGTACTTC
v_call: TRBV5-1; d_call: .; clone_size: .; j_call: TRBJ1-3; cdr3_aa: CASSLPSGSLTGNTIYF; cdr3_nt: TGCGCCAGCAGCTTGCCGAGCGGGAGCCTCACTGGAAACACCATATATTTT